Included here is one T cell receptor beta chain sequence, with context. No antigen is known for it. Per-nucleotide qualities are absent, and no much larger clonotype sits a single base away. Donors were healthy HIV-negative adults with no recently reported acute infections or vaccinations. Every donor was a Caucasian adult residing in Nashville, Tennessee, USA. CD4+ T cells were enriched by magnetic negative selection; naive cells were then positively selected on CD45RA, and the negative fraction formed the memory subset. After blood collection by leukapheresis, PBMCs were isolated using Ficoll-Histopaque density gradient centrifugation and then cryopreserved in the vapor phase of liquid nitrogen. Analytical flow cytometry was used to check the purity and quantity of each magnetically sorted T cell population. Genomic DNA was isolated from every sorted fraction and measured by UV absorbance on a Nanodrop 2000c.

This sample stems from a study of shared clonotypes between healthy human individuals (TCRdb year 2020). Describing the broader study: Two women and a few men aged 18 to 49 years were included in the cohort. For each donor, CD4 naive and CD4 memory were each run on three plates, CD8 naive on two plates, and CD8 memory on one plate. Blood TCR repertoires of four to six healthy adults were deeply sequenced to estimate repertoire size and the extent of clonotype sharing between individuals. Different laboratories and diverse techniques were used to prepare libraries and sequence TCR repertoires, to increase sequencing depth and limit assay-specific biases. Per donor, leukapheresis produced somewhere between about 0.94 and 9 billion PBMCs.

Using the deep immunoSEQ assay, multiplex PCR amplified TCR CDR3 regions from genomic DNA. Extracted genomic DNA from each cell subset was distributed evenly across all wells of several immunoSEQ 96-well plates, and each plate was treated as a replicate. For sorted subsets, about 210 ng of genomic DNA, equivalent to 30,000 or so T cell genomes, went into each replicate PCR. The purified libraries were quantified using a Qubit 3.0 fluorometer, sized with a Bioanalyzer 2100, and then quantified again using the KAPA Library Quantification kit. Each immunoSEQ 96-well plate was sequenced on its own single-read 150-cycle Illumina NextSeq 550 flow cell. The study's own analysis went as follows. Because only junctional sequences without quality scores were contained in the immunoSEQ output, filtering matching that applied to full-length reads could not be performed. To assign V/J genes and CDR3, sequences were annotated using PyIR, a Python wrapper for IgBLAST v1.9, with IMGT germline references. Reads were removed for weak V/J assignments (E-value above 1e-6), missing CDR3, stop codons, out-of-frame junctions, or ambiguous translated residues. A V3J clonotype was defined by an identical inferred V gene, J gene, and CDR3 amino acid sequence. To compute the percentage overlap between repertoires, the number of shared unique clonotypes was divided by the size of the smaller repertoire. Three approaches were used to assess repertoire richness: RTK rarefaction, the Chao1 estimator, and Recon v2.1 estimates of unobserved clonotypes. Generation probabilities were computed with OLGA for all TCRbeta clonotypes obtained by the gDNA method from a few donors. Entries here come from immuneACCESS through TCRdb and include only in-frame sequences with V and J called. Some clones fail to appear in such tables; in the studies checked, an unresolved V gene covers under half of the shortfall, and the cause of the remainder is unknown. V and J calls and clone size are those listed in that table; D and trimming were worked out from the DNA. This sample has about 1 million clones in its table, and about three quarters of those were observed once. The top ten hold approximately 1.3% of the sample.

Results and caveats for the whole study, not just this receptor: Only blood was sampled, and tissue TCR repertoires likely differ from those in blood. Even with the large sequencing depth, rarefaction of the sorted-subset datasets indicated that sequencing was incomplete. Clonotypes shared by all four sorted-subset donors showed higher generation probabilities than non-shared clonotypes. Based on pairwise subsampling, the degree of clonotype sharing among donors was expected to be affected by sequencing depth. Naive subsets generally had larger estimated clonotype richness than memory subsets. Because the study included a small number of donors, the genetic and exposure-history diversity represented was limited. Sharing across several donors was observed for around 5% of naive CD4, 3% to 3.5% of naive CD8, roughly 2.3% of memory CD4, and about 0.4% of memory CD8 clonotypes.

Specimen: memory CD4+ T cells sorted from blood. The cell subset or site label, as the study defines it: CD45RA-negative fraction. The TCR comes from a young man in good health.

The encoded CDR3 is CASQTRGEQFF. The DNA reads TGTGCCAGTCAGACCCGGGGCGAGCAGTTCTTC. The sequence links TRBV19 to TRBJ2-1, with the D call perhaps TRBD1 or TRBD2, each one matching 5 bases. V is clipped by 8 bases and J by 10 bases, and the sequence between their germline boundaries is 12 bases long. The CDR3 holds 11 amino acids from the cysteine to the phenylalanine. CDR3 DNA only is kept here, 33 bases in frame from base 1. Via the germline V gene (reference sequence), CDR1 is LNHDA and CDR2 SQIVND.